Below are 5 T cell receptor beta chains sequenced from a single sample in a study of CD8 T cells in Susac syndrome. Reverse transcription of roughly 0.5 to 1 ug RNA was carried out with random hexamers. Each CDR3 protein gets one entry after TCRdb re-called the immunoSEQ multiplex PCR reads with MiXCR. The sample shows approximately 160,000 distinct CDR3 sequences, about 96% of them seen only once. The sequencing input was CD4+ T cells from PBMCs. All receptors come from a human donor with Susac syndrome.

V usage is TRBV20-1 and J usage is TRBJ2-2, with D tentatively TRBD2 (6 bases). With 2 bases removed from V and 0 bases from J, the gap between germline ends came to 13 bases. CDR1 is DFQATT, CDR2 SNEGSKA, per germline (reference sequence). The CDR3 totals 16 residues. CDR3 in amino acids: CSARILGLSNTGELFF. CDR3 bases: TGCAGTGCTAGAATTCTGGGACTTTCGAACACCGGGGAGCTGTTTTTT.

The chain combines TRBV5-1 with TRBJ2-3; D is uncertain. Germline CDR1 is SGHRS and CDR2 is YFSETQ. Trimming took off 2 bases at V and 0 bases at J, with 10 bases between the two ends. The CDR3 contains 15 residues. In DNA form, the CDR3 reads TGCGCCAGCAGCTTAGACACACCTAGCACAGATACGCAGTATTTT. Translation: CASSLDTPSTDTQYF.

V usage is TRBV2 and J usage is TRBJ1-1, with D possibly matching TRBD1 (5 bases). CDR1 is SNHLY, CDR2 FYNNEI, per germline. The CDR3 runs 10 residues. Trimming cost V 7 bases and J 8 bases, with 8 bases left between them. CDR3 DNA sequence: TGTGCCAGCAACTCAGGGGAAGCTTTCTTT. Translated, it gives CASNSGEAFF.

This clonotype appeared a single time. The chain combines TRBV4-3 with TRBJ1-6; D gene uncertain. Germline CDR1 reads LGHNA; CDR2 reads YSLEER. This CDR3 region has 13 residues. The germline V and J ends were trimmed by 4 bases and 14 bases, with 15 bases remaining between them. The CDR3 DNA reads as TGCGCCAGCAGCCTGGATGGGCCCCGCGCCCTCCACTTT. Its protein is CASSLDGPRALHF.

This clonotype was seen once. V and J are TRBV3-1 and TRBJ2-2; 8 bases line up with TRBD2. Per germline, CDR1 LGHDT and CDR2 YNNKEL (reference sequence). Unmatched junction bases numbered 9, after V lost 2 bases and J lost 7 bases. The CDR3 has 16 amino acids. The CDR3: CASSQIAGRLGGELFF. DNA of the CDR3: TGTGCCAGCAGCCAAATAGCGGGACGTCTCGGCGGGGAGCTGTTTTTT.